This note documents a single T cell receptor (beta chain) sequence. Its antigen remains unknown. Repertoires were generated with immunoSEQ multiplex PCR, while TCRdb's copy carries only in-frame clones and drops some. This sample has tens of thousands of clones, with 60% to 85% found just once. The entry originates in a study of memory CD4+ T cells and cytomegalovirus serostatus. Study results and limitations: Of roughly 180 reported CMV TCRbeta sequences, around 63 were found in memory CD4+ repertoires. CMV serostatus prediction reached median AUC about 0.96, or 0.93 with US-trained model.

Single viable CD3+CD4+CD8-CD45RO+ cells were sorted as the memory CD4+ T cells. CMV serostatus came from serum IgG against pp150, pp28, p38, p52. Total CD4+ T cells were enriched by CD4 positive selection. V shed 5 bases, J shed 6 bases, and the junction held 13 bases outside the gene matches. The CDR3 loop spans 17 amino acids. Germline V gene data show CDR1 as SGHTA and CDR2 as FQGNSA. The V gene is TRBV7-2, the J gene TRBJ2-2, with 9 bases identical to TRBD2. Sequencing was done on a sample of memory CD4+ T cells from blood. The receptor was isolated from an adult in good health and CMV-seropositive. The CDR3 protein is CASSPLAGGAASGELFF. The CDR3 DNA is TGTGCCAGCAGCCCCCTGGCGGGGGGGGCTGCGTCCGGGGAGCTGTTTTTT.